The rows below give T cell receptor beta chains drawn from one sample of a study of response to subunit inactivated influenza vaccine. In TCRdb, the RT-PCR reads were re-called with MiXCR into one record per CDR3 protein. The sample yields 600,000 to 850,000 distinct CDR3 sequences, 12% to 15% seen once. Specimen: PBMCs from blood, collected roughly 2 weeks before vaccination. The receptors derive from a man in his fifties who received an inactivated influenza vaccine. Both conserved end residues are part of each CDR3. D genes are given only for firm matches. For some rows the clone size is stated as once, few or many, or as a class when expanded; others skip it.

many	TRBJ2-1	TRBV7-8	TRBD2	CASSPSGGASNEQFF	TGTGCCAGCAGCCCTAGCGGGGGGGCCAGTAATGAGCAGTTCTTC
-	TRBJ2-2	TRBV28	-	CASSPAPGNTGELFF	TGTGCCAGCAGCCCGGCACCAGGGAACACCGGGGAGCTGTTTTTT
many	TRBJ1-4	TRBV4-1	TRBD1	CASSQGQGAGSEKLFF	TGCGCCAGCAGCCAAGGACAGGGGGCTGGATCTGAAAAACTGTTTTTT
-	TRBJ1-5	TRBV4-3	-	CASSQDPYLTGAGSNQPQHF	TGCGCCAGCAGCCAAGATCCCTATCTTACGGGGGCTGGTAGCAATCAGCCCCAGCATTTT
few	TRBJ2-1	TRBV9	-	CASSVDPGNNEQFF	TGTGCCAGCAGCGTAGACCCAGGAAACAATGAGCAGTTCTTC
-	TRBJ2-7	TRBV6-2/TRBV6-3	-	CASSFSPARPIYEQYF	TGTGCCAGCAGTTTCTCCCCAGCGCGGCCAATCTACGAGCAGTACTTC
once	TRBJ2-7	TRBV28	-	CASSSLWRNYEQYF	TGTGCCAGCAGTTCCCTCTGGCGGAATTACGAGCAGTACTTC
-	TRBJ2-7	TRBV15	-	CATSKELGDMISYEQYF	TGTGCCACCAGTAAAGAGCTTGGGGATATGATTTCCTACGAGCAGTACTTC
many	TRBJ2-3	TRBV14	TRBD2	CASSQTSGLWDTQYF	TGTGCCAGCAGCCAGACTAGCGGACTCTGGGATACGCAGTATTTT
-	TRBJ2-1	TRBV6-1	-	CASSLTAPGASEQFF	TGTGCCAGCAGTCTAACGGCCCCGGGGGCGAGTGAGCAGTTCTTC
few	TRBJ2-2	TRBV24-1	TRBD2	CATSDPLGLGGANTGELFF	TGTGCCACCAGTGATCCCCTAGGACTAGGAGGGGCGAACACCGGGGAGCTGTTTTTT
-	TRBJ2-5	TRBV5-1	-	CASSFSGLTQETQYF	TGCGCCAGCAGCTTTTCAGGTTTGACCCAAGAGACCCAGTACTTC
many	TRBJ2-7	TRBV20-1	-	CSARGTDSYEQYF	TGCAGTGCTAGAGGCACGGACTCCTACGAGCAGTACTTC
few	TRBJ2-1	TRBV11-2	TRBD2	CASRHRRGTSGGNEQFF	TGTGCCAGCAGACACCGACGTGGGACTAGCGGGGGTAATGAGCAGTTCTTC
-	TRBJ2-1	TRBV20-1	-	CSAGDHEQFF	TGCAGTGCGGGGGACCATGAGCAGTTCTTC
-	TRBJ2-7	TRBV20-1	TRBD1	CSARGWDRAYEQYF	TGCAGTGCTAGAGGTTGGGACAGGGCCTACGAGCAGTACTTC
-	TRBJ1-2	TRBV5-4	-	CASSLIGQYNYGYTF	TGTGCCAGCAGCTTAATAGGACAGTATAACTATGGCTACACCTTC
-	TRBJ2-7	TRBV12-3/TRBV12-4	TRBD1	CASSLVTGPEQYF	TGTGCCAGCAGTTTAGTGACAGGGCCCGAGCAGTACTTC
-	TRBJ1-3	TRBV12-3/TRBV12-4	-	CASTLLQGHSGNTIYF	TGTGCCAGCACCCTCCTCCAGGGGCACTCTGGAAACACCATATATTTT
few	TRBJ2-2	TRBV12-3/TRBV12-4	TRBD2	CASNRQGGPGELFF	TGTGCCAGCAACCGGCAGGGAGGGCCCGGGGAGCTGTTTTTT
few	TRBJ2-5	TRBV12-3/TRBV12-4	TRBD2	CASSTWTSGLQETQYF	TGTGCCAGCAGTACCTGGACTAGCGGGTTACAAGAGACCCAGTACTTC
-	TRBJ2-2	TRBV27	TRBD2	CASSASGFTGELFF	TGTGCCAGCAGCGCTAGCGGATTCACCGGGGAGCTGTTTTTT
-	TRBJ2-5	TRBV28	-	CASSLRAGPQPQETQYF	TGTGCCAGCAGCCTTCGGGCAGGACCACAACCCCAAGAGACCCAGTACTTC
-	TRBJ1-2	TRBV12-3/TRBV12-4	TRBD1	CASSLVQGISGYTF	TGTGCCAGCAGTTTGGTACAGGGGATTAGTGGCTACACCTTC
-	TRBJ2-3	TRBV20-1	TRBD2	CSAGGADQDTQYF	TGCAGTGCCGGGGGGGCCGACCAAGATACGCAGTATTTT
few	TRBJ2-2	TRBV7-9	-	CASSIPPTDTGELFF	TGTGCCAGCAGCATCCCCCCGACAGACACCGGGGAGCTGTTTTTT
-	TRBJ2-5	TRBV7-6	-	CASSNEGGTQYF	TGTGCCAGCAGCAATGAGGGAGGGACCCAGTACTTC
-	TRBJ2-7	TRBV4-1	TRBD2	CASSQNSGGAYEQYF	TGCGCCAGCAGCCAAAACAGCGGGGGGGCCTACGAGCAGTACTTC